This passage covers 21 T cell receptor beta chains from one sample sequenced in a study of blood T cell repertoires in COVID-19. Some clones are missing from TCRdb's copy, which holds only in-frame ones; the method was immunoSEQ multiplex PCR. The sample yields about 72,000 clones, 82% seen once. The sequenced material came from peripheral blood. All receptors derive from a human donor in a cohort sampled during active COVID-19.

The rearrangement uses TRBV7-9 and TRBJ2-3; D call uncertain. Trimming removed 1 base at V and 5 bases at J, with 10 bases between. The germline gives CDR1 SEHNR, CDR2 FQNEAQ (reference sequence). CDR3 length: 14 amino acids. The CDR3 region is CASSLDFSLDTQYF. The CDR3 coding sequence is TGTGCCAGCAGCTTAGATTTCAGTTTAGATACGCAGTATTTT.

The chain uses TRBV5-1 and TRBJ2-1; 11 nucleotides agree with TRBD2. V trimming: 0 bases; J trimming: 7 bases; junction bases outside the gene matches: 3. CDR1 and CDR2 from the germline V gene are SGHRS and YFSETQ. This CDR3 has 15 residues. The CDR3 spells CASSLGLAGGNEQFF. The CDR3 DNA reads TGCGCCAGCAGCTTGGGGCTAGCGGGGGGTAATGAGCAGTTCTTC.

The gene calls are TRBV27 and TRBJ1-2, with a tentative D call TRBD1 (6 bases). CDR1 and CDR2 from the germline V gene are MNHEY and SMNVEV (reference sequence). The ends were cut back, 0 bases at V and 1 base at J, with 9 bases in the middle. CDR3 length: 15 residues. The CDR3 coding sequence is TGTGCCAGCAGTTTATCCGTACAGGGTAACTATGGCTACACCTTC. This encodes CASSLSVQGNYGYTF.

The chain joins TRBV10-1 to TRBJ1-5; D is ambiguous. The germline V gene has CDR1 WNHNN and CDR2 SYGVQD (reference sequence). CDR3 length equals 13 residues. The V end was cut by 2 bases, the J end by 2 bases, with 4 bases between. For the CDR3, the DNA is TGCGCCAGCAGTGAGACAGGCAATCAGCCCCAGCATTTT. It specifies CASSETGNQPQHF.

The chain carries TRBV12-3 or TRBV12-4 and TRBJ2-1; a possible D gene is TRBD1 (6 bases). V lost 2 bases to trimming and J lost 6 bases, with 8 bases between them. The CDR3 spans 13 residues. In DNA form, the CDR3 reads TGTGCCAGCAGTTTACGACAGGTCAATGAGCAGTTCTTC. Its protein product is CASSLRQVNEQFF.

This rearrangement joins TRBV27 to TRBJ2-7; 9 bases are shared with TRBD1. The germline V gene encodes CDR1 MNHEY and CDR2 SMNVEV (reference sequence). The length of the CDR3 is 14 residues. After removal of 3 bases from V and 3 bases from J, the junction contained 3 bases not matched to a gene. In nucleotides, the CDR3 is TGTGCCAGCAGTTTCGGACAGGGGAACTACGAGCAGTACTTC. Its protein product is CASSFGQGNYEQYF.

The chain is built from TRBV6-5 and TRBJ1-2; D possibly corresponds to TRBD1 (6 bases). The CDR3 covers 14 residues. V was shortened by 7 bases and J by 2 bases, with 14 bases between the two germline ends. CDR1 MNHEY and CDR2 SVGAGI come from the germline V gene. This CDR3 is CASNPGGANYGYTF. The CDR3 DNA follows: TGTGCCAGCAATCCGGGGGGCGCAAACTATGGCTACACCTTC.

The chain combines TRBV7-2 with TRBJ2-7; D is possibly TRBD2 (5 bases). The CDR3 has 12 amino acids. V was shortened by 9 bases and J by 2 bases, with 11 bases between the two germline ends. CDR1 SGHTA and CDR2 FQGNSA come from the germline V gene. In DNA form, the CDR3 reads TGTGCCAGGCCGGCGGGCCCCTACGAGCAGTACTTC. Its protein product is CARPAGPYEQYF.

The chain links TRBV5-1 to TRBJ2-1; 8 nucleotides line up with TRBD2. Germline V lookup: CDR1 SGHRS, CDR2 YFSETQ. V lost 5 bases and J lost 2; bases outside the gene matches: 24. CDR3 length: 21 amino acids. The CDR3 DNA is TGCGCCAGCAGACAATATAGCCCGGGGTCAACCGGGACTAGAACCTACAATGAGCAGTTCTTC. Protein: CASRQYSPGSTGTRTYNEQFF.

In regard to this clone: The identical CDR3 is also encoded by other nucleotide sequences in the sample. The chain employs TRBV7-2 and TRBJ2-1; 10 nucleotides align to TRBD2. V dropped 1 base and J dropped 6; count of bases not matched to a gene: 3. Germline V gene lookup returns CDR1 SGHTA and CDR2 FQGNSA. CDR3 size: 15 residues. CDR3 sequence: CASSLGLAGSNEQFF. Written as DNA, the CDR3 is TGTGCCAGCAGCTTAGGACTAGCGGGCAGCAATGAGCAGTTCTTC. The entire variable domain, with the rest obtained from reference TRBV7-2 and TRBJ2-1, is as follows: GAGVSQSPSNKVTEKGKDVELRCDPISGHTALYWYRQSLGQGLEFLIYFQGNSAPDKSGLPSDRFSAERTGGSVSTLTIQRTQQEDSAVYLCASSLGLAGSNEQFFGPGTRLTVL.

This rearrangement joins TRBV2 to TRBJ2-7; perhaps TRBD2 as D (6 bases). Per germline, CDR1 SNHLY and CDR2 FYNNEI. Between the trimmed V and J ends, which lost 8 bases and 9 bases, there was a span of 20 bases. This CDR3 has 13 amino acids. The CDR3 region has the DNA TGTGCCAGCGCCAGGGAGGAGGGAACAGTGCAGTACTTC. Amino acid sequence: CASAREEGTVQYF.

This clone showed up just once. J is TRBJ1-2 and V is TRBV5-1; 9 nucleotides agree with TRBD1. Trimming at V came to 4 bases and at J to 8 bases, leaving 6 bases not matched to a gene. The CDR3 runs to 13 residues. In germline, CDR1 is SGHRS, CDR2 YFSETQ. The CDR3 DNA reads TGCGCCAGCAGCACGGGACAGGGTGACGGCTACACCTTC. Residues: CASSTGQGDGYTF. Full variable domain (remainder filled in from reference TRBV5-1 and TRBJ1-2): KAGVTQTPRYLIKTRGQQVTLSCSPISGHRSVSWYQQTPGQGLQFLFEYFSETQRNKGNFPGRFSGRQFSNSRSEMNVSTLELGDSALYLCASSTGQGDGYTFGSGTRLTVV.

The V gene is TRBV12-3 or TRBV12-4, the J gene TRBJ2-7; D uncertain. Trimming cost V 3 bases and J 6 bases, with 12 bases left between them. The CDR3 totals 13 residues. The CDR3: CASSFLSSLEQYF. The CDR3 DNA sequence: TGTGCCAGCAGTTTTCTTTCCTCTCTCGAGCAGTACTTC.

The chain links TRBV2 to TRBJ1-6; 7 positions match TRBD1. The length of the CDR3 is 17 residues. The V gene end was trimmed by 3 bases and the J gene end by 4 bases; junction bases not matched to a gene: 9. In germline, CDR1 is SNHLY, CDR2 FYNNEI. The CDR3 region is CASSEAGGIGYNSPLHF. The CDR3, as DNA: TGTGCCAGCAGTGAGGCAGGGGGGATTGGGTATAATTCACCCCTCCACTTT.

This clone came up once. For the CDR3, the DNA is TGTGCCTGGAGTGGTGACTTAGCCAAAAACATTCAGTACTTC. Translating it yields CAWSGDLAKNIQYF. The chain combines TRBV30 with TRBJ2-4; D gene uncertain. Trimming removed 1 base from V and 0 bases from J, with 7 bases in between. The CDR3 contains 14 residues. Germline V gene data show CDR1 as GTSNPN and CDR2 as SVGIG (reference sequence).

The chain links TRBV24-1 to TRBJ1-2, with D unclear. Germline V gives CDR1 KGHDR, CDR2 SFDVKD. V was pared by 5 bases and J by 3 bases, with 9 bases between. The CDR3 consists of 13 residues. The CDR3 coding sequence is TGTGCCACCAGTGGTTGGCCTGACTATGGCTACACCTTC. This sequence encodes CATSGWPDYGYTF.

This chain's CDR3 is CAWSALDRGENGYTF. CDR3 bases: TGTGCCTGGAGCGCCTTGGACAGGGGGGAGAATGGCTACACCTTC. The rearrangement joins TRBV30 to TRBJ1-2; 10 bases agree with TRBD1. CDR3 length equals 15 residues. V shed 3 bases, J shed 6 bases, and the junction held 10 bases outside the gene matches. Germline V lookup: CDR1 GTSNPN, CDR2 SVGIG (reference sequence).

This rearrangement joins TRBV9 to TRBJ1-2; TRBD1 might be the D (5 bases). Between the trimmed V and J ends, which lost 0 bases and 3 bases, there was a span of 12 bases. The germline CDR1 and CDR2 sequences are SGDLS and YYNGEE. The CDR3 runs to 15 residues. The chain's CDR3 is CASSVARAGDYGYTF. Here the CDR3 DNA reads TGTGCCAGCAGCGTAGCCCGAGCGGGGGACTATGGCTACACCTTC.

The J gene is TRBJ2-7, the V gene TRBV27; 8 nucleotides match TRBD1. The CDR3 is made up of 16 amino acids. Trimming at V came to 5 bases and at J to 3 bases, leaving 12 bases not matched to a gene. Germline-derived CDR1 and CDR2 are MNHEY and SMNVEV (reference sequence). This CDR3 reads CASSPILGQGGYEQYF. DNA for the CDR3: TGTGCCAGCAGTCCGATCCTCGGACAGGGAGGCTACGAGCAGTACTTC.

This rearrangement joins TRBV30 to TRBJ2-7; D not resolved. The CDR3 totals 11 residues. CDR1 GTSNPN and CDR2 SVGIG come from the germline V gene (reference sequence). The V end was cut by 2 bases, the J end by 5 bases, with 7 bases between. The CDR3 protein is CAWSNSNEQYF. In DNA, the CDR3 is TGTGCCTGGAGTAACAGCAACGAGCAGTACTTC.

CDR3 residues: CASSLGTGTSGQYF. Here the CDR3 DNA reads TGTGCCAGCAGCTTGGGGACAGGGACGTCCGGGCAGTACTTC. This chain uses TRBV7-9 with TRBJ2-7; 9 nucleotides line up with TRBD1. V shed 3 bases and J 9 bases; nucleotides not matched to a gene: 9. CDR3 length equals 14 residues. From germline, CDR1 is SEHNR and CDR2 FQNEAQ (reference sequence).